The present entry profiles one TCR beta chain with its context. Its matching antigen is unknown. This sample was included in a study of PD-L1 blockade in urothelial cancer. Study information: About 90% of the 29 patients were males with bladder-origin urothelial cancer. Analyses used blood from 3 weeks (second dose) and 6 weeks after treatment start.

Study-wide results and limits: Pretreatment TCR clonality in blood under the median foretold superior survival.

The assay was immunoSEQ multiplex PCR, and TCRdb's table has in-frame clones only and misses some. This table holds 120,000 or so clones, roughly 88% found once. The germline V and J ends were trimmed by 2 bases and 5 bases, with 16 bases remaining between them. The CDR3 extends over 16 amino acids. Germline V gives CDR1 MNHNY, CDR2 SVGAGI (reference sequence). Time point given: peripheral blood 6 weeks after treatment start. Source: PBMCs, taken around atezolizumab (anti-PD-L1) treatment. The sequence came from a man over 45 with urothelial cancer. V and J are TRBV6-6 and TRBJ2-1, with TRBD1 as a possible D gene (6 bases). The CDR3 coding sequence is TGTGCCAGCAGTTACCGGGACAAGGGTATGAACAATGAGCAGTTCTTC. It translates to CASSYRDKGMNNEQFF.